These 31 T cell receptor beta chains were all obtained from the same sample, sequenced in a study of T cell repertoires in cytomegalovirus infection. TCRdb reprocessed the reads via MiXCR and lists one record per CDR3 protein. The sample contains 200,000 to 250,000 distinct CDR3 sequences, over 9% of which appear only once. The specimen was PBMCs. Receptor source: a human donor in good health (CMV status not recorded). Some clones in this sample may be carry-over from other donors' samples.

This clonotype has ten or more counts. The chain combines TRBV5-6 with TRBJ2-1; D is possibly TRBD2 (6 bases). With 1 base removed from V and 5 bases from J, the gap between germline ends came to 16 bases. The CDR3 spans 16 residues. Germline loops: CDR1 SGHDT, CDR2 YYEEEE. CDR3 loop: CASSLFRDGGNNEQFF. The CDR3 DNA reads TGTGCCAGCAGCTTGTTTCGGGACGGAGGGAACAATGAGCAGTTCTTC.

This clonotype was seen ten or more times. The V call is TRBV2, the J call TRBJ1-5; the D gene is possibly TRBD1 (6 bases). The CDR3 covers 15 residues. Per the germline V gene, CDR1 is SNHLY and CDR2 is FYNNEI. V lost 6 bases and J 2 bases, leaving 14 bases between the germline ends. The CDR3 sequence: CASSRGRAGNQPQHF. In nucleotides, the CDR3 is TGTGCCAGCAGCAGGGGCAGGGCTGGCAATCAGCCCCAGCATTTT.

The chain employs TRBV7-6 and TRBJ2-5, with TRBD1 matching over 7 bases. The germline V gene has CDR1 SGHVS and CDR2 FNYEAQ. The junction had 5 bases not matched to a gene; V was cut back by 2 bases and J by 2 bases. CDR3 size: 15 residues. CDR3: CASSLSQGQQETQYF. CDR3 in DNA: TGTGCCAGCAGCTTAAGCCAGGGACAGCAAGAGACCCAGTACTTC.

The sample holds a few counts of this clonotype. The genes are TRBV27 and TRBJ2-1; 11 nucleotides align to TRBD2. This CDR3 spans 16 amino acids. CDR1 is MNHEY, CDR2 SMNVEV, per germline (reference sequence). The J segment lost 5 bases and the V segment lost 2 bases, leaving 5 bases of the junction unmatched. The DNA for the CDR3 is TGTGCCAGCAGTTTACTAACGGGACTAGCGGACAATGAGCAGTTCTTC. Translating gives CASSLLTGLADNEQFF.

This sequence joins TRBV4-3 and TRBJ2-3; 10 bases match TRBD2. V trimming: 2 bases; J trimming: 2 bases; junction bases outside the gene matches: 4. The CDR3 totals 16 residues. Germline V CDR1 and CDR2: LGHNA, YSLEER. The CDR3 DNA sequence: TGCGCCAGCAGCCAATTTAGCGGGGGGCCCACAGATACGCAGTATTTT. Translation: CASSQFSGGPTDTQYF.

The rearrangement links TRBV6-2 or TRBV6-3 to TRBJ1-1; 9 bases are shared with TRBD1. The CDR3 has 15 residues. V shed 6 bases and J 4 bases; nucleotides not matched to a gene: 9. Per the germline V gene, CDR1 is MNHEY and CDR2 is SVGEGT. The CDR3 is CASRARDRDSTEAFF. CDR3 sequence (DNA): TGTGCCAGCAGGGCCCGGGACAGGGACTCCACTGAAGCTTTCTTT.

Ten or more counts support this clonotype. CDR3 protein: CASSLGGTSGYEQYF. The DNA for the CDR3 is TGTGCCAGCAGCTTAGGTGGGACTAGCGGTTACGAGCAGTACTTC. This chain joins TRBV11-2 and TRBJ2-7, with 11 nucleotides matching TRBD2. Germline V gene sequence: CDR1 SGHAT, CDR2 FQNNGV. V lost 1 base, J lost 4 bases, and 3 bases stayed unmatched. The CDR3 has 15 amino acids.

The table lists this clonotype with many counts. The chain uses TRBV28 and TRBJ1-5; D is unresolved. The CDR3 covers 10 residues. Trimming pared 4 bases from V and 5 bases from J, leaving 0 bases between. Germline CDR1 and CDR2: MDHEN and SYDVKM. This CDR3 is CASSYQPQHF. The CDR3 DNA is TGTGCCAGCAGTTATCAGCCCCAGCATTTT.

As for this clonotype: A much larger clone sits a single nucleotide away, making a read error possible. This chain joins TRBV28 and TRBJ1-2; no firm D call. Germline-derived CDR1 and CDR2 are MDHEN and SYDVKM. The CDR3 runs 13 residues. CDR3 sequence: CASRPIPNYGNTF. In DNA form, the CDR3 reads TGTGCCAGCAGACCCATACCTAACTATGGCAACACCTTC.

This clonotype was recorded many times. The chain couples TRBV10-3 to TRBJ2-5; 8 bases are a match to TRBD2. CDR3 size: 18 residues. The germline gives CDR1 ENHRY, CDR2 SYGVKD. Losses at the gene ends were 0 bases for V and 1 base for J; bases not matched to a gene: 10. The CDR3 nucleotides are TGTGCCATCAGTGAGTCGTGGGTAGCGGGAAACTCCCAAGAGACCCAGTACTTC. This codes for CAISESWVAGNSQETQYF.

This clonotype came up many times. The CDR3 reads CASSLVAPEEGDTQYF. CDR3 sequence (DNA): TGTGCCAGCAGCTTAGTAGCGCCTGAGGAAGGCGATACGCAGTATTTT. The chain recombines TRBV7-2 with TRBJ2-3; possible D gene TRBD2, 5 bases. The germline V and J ends were trimmed by 1 base and 6 bases, with 17 bases remaining between them. CDR3 size: 16 residues. Germline V CDR1 and CDR2: SGHTA, FQGNSA.

This clonotype was counted ten times or more. The V call is TRBV5-5, the J call TRBJ2-7, with D perhaps TRBD2 (5 bases). V lost 4 bases and J lost 0, with 11 bases in between. CDR3 size: 14 residues. The germline CDR1 and CDR2 sequences are SGHKS and YYEKEE (reference sequence). CDR3 region: CASSMTGNSYEQYF. CDR3 DNA: TGTGCCAGCAGCATGACGGGAAACTCCTACGAGCAGTACTTC.

This chain connects TRBV5-1 to TRBJ1-6; 9 bases agree with TRBD1. CDR3 length: 14 residues. V shed 7 bases, J shed 10 bases, and the junction held 9 bases outside the gene matches. The V gene's germline CDR1 is SGHRS and CDR2 YFSETQ. The CDR3: CASAPGQGSSPLHF. CDR3 nucleotides: TGCGCCAGCGCTCCGGGACAGGGTTCGTCACCCCTCCACTTT.

This clonotype was found many times. The chain is built from TRBV27 and TRBJ2-3, with a possible D match to TRBD2 (7 bases). The CDR3 has 16 residues. Germline assignment: CDR1 MNHEY and CDR2 SMNVEV (reference sequence). V lost 6 bases, J lost 2 bases, and 18 bases lay in between. CDR3 coding DNA: TGTGCCAGCAGAGATTGGGGGGGGGCCGCCACAGATACGCAGTATTTT. Translated: CASRDWGGAATDTQYF.

In this sample, this clonotype turned up many times. The chain joins TRBV28 to TRBJ2-7; TRBD1 agrees at 12 bases. This CDR3 has 15 residues. The trim removed 6 bases at V and 7 bases at J, leaving 10 bases unmatched. CDR1 and CDR2 (germline): MDHEN, SYDVKM. The CDR3 DNA reads TGTGCCAGCAGGCCCCCGGGACAGGGGGCGCAGGAGCAGTACTTC. Its protein is CASRPPGQGAQEQYF.

There are a few counts of this clonotype. This chain joins TRBV2 and TRBJ1-5; D remains ambiguous. The CDR3 contains 14 residues. V gave up 3 bases and J gave up 1 base, with 7 bases separating them. CDR1 is SNHLY and CDR2 is FYNNEI in the germline V gene. CDR3 sequence reads: CASSEGRSNQPQHF. CDR3 in DNA: TGTGCCAGCAGTGAGGGTCGGAGCAATCAGCCCCAGCATTTT. Full variable domain (remainder filled in from reference TRBV2 and TRBJ1-5): EPEVTQTPSHQVTQMGQEVILRCVPISNHLYFYWYRQILGQKVEFLVSFYNNEISEKSEIFDDQFSVERPDGSNFTLKIRSTKLEDSAMYFCASSEGRSNQPQHFGDGTRLSIL.

At least ten counts were recorded for this clonotype. CDR3 coding DNA: TGTGCCAGCAGCCCATCTCAGGGTGCTGGAAACACCATATATTTT. Amino acids: CASSPSQGAGNTIYF. The chain uses TRBV7-9 and TRBJ1-3; possibly TRBD1 for D (5 bases). Germline V gene data show CDR1 as SEHNR and CDR2 as FQNEAQ (reference sequence). V gave up 5 bases and J gave up 2 bases, with 13 bases separating them. CDR3 length equals 15 residues.

This clonotype was recorded at least ten times. V usage is TRBV5-6 and J usage is TRBJ2-3, with TRBD2 matching over 7 bases. There are 13 residues in the CDR3. Germline loops: CDR1 SGHDT, CDR2 YYEEEE. Losses at the gene ends were 0 bases for V and 6 bases for J; bases not matched to a gene: 1. This CDR3 is CASSLAGRDTQYF. The CDR3 nucleotides read TGTGCCAGCAGCTTGGCCGGGAGGGATACGCAGTATTTT.

This clonotype was counted at least ten times. The chain joins TRBV7-3 to TRBJ2-1; TRBD2 matches 9 bases. After removal of 4 bases from V and 10 bases from J, the junction contained 8 bases not matched to a gene. The V gene's germline CDR1 is SGHTA and CDR2 FQGTGA. The CDR3 has 14 amino acids. The CDR3 sequence: CASSSSTGTSEQFF. CDR3 nucleotides: TGTGCCAGCAGCTCCTCAACCGGGACTAGCGAGCAGTTCTTC. The whole variable domain, remainder taken from reference TRBV7-3 and TRBJ2-1, is GAGVSQTPSNKVTEKGKYVELRCDPISGHTALYWYRQSLGQGPEFLIYFQGTGAADDSGLPNDRFFAVRPEGSVSTLKIQRTERGDSAVYLCASSSSTGTSEQFFGPGTRLTVL.

The chain carries TRBV20-1 and TRBJ2-1, with 9 bases that match TRBD2. Germline-derived CDR1 and CDR2 are DFQATT and SNEGSKA (reference sequence). After removal of 5 bases from V and 4 bases from J, the junction contained 9 bases not matched to a gene. There are 15 residues in the CDR3. CDR3 in DNA: TGCAGTGCTTCCCCATTGACTAGCGGATACAATGAGCAGTTCTTC. Amino acids: CSASPLTSGYNEQFF.

The table lists this clonotype with many counts. V gene TRBV14 combines with J gene TRBJ2-7, with 9 bases aligning to TRBD1. Trimming removed 4 bases from V and 12 bases from J; junction bases left unmatched: 4. CDR1 SGHDN and CDR2 FVKESK come from the germline V gene. This CDR3 is built from 11 residues. The CDR3 protein is CASSPGQGWYF. Here the CDR3 DNA reads TGTGCCAGCAGCCCCGGACAGGGGTGGTACTTC. Supplemented by reference TRBV14 and TRBJ2-7, the full variable domain reads EAGVTQFPSHSVIEKGQTVTLRCDPISGHDNLYWYRRVMGKEIKFLLHFVKESKQDESGMPNNRFLAERTGGTYSTLKVQPAELEDSGVYFCASSPGQGWYFGPGTRLTVT.

The chain has TRBV29-1 and TRBJ1-6; TRBD1 is a possible D gene (5 bases). Trimming stripped 6 bases from V and 8 bases from J, with 14 bases between. CDR3 length: 13 amino acids. The germline CDR1 and CDR2 sequences are SQVTM and ANQGSEA. CDR3 DNA: TGCAGCGTCCAGGCGGCCAGGGATTCACCCCTCCACTTT. It is translated as CSVQAARDSPLHF.

The chain combines TRBV25-1 with TRBJ1-2, with 9 positions matching TRBD1. The CDR3 is 15 amino acids. V lost 1 base to trimming and J lost 7 bases; unmatched junction nucleotides: 7. Germline V gene data show CDR1 as MGHDK and CDR2 as SYGVNS. The CDR3 loop reads CASSEFGGTGTGYTF. The CDR3 nucleotides read TGTGCCAGCAGTGAATTTGGGGGGACAGGGACTGGCTACACCTTC.

This clonotype was observed a few times. J is TRBJ2-7 and V is TRBV20-1, with 9 bases that match TRBD2. This CDR3 comprises 14 residues. Germline-derived CDR1 and CDR2 are DFQATT and SNEGSKA (reference sequence). The V and J ends lost 3 bases and 6 bases, in that order; junction bases with no gene match: 9. CDR3 region: CSASSGGRASEQYF. In nucleotides, the CDR3 is TGCAGTGCTAGTTCGGGCGGGAGGGCCTCCGAGCAGTACTTC.

The genes are TRBV6-5 and TRBJ2-3; D unclear. This CDR3 has 16 amino acids. Between the trimmed V and J ends, which lost 4 bases and 4 bases, there was a span of 18 bases. Germline V gene data show CDR1 as MNHEY and CDR2 as SVGAGI. Here the CDR3 DNA reads TGTGCCAGCAGTTCAGATCGGCAAAGGAACTCAGATACGCAGTATTTT. Residues: CASSSDRQRNSDTQYF.

J is TRBJ1-1 and V is TRBV5-5; no firm D call. Between the trimmed V and J ends, which lost 1 base and 1 base, there was a span of 11 bases. Per the germline V gene, CDR1 is SGHKS and CDR2 is YYEKEE (reference sequence). The CDR3 has 15 amino acids. CDR3 DNA: TGTGCCAGCAGCTTGAACCCAGACGGGAACACTGAAGCTTTCTTT. Residues: CASSLNPDGNTEAFF.

This clonotype showed up many times. This chain joins TRBV28 and TRBJ2-1, with D unclear. Germline loops: CDR1 MDHEN, CDR2 SYDVKM. The germline V and J ends were trimmed by 7 bases and 5 bases, with 15 bases remaining between them. The CDR3 is 14 residues long. This CDR3 is CASTPQPLDNEQFF. Here the CDR3 DNA reads TGTGCCAGCACCCCCCAGCCCCTGGACAATGAGCAGTTCTTC.

This clonotype was seen a few times. The chain links TRBV12-3 or TRBV12-4 to TRBJ1-4; possibly TRBD1 for D (5 bases). This CDR3 is 15 amino acids long. V gave up 6 bases and J gave up 3 bases, with 14 bases separating them. The CDR3 DNA is TGTGCCAGCAGCTCTCAGGGAGTAGCTAATGAAAAACTGTTTTTT. It encodes CASSSQGVANEKLFF.

Many counts were recorded for this clonotype. The chain combines TRBV6-5 with TRBJ1-4; D remains unclear. Trimming removed 6 bases from V and 3 bases from J, with 11 bases in between. This CDR3 spans 14 amino acids. The germline V gene encodes CDR1 MNHEY and CDR2 SVGAGI. The CDR3 region has the DNA TGTGCCAGCAGGAAGACAATCTCTAATGAAAAACTGTTTTTT. As protein: CASRKTISNEKLFF.

This clonotype has just a few counts. The genes are TRBV20-1 and TRBJ1-5; the match to TRBD1 covers 8 bases. Losses at the gene ends were 2 bases for V and 7 bases for J; bases not matched to a gene: 16. The CDR3 is 17 residues long. Germline CDR1 reads DFQATT; CDR2 reads SNEGSKA (reference sequence). The CDR3 DNA sequence: TGCAGTGCTAGACGGCCTCGTCTCGGACAGGGAGGACAGCCCCAGCATTTT. This encodes CSARRPRLGQGGQPQHF.

As DNA, the CDR3 is TGTGCCACCAGGGGAGGGGGGCAGGAGACCCAGTACTTC. It codes for CATRGGGQETQYF. The chain couples TRBV10-3 to TRBJ2-5; D is perhaps TRBD2 (7 bases). V dropped 10 bases and J dropped 5 bases, with 17 bases sitting between them. The length of the CDR3 is 13 residues. From germline, CDR1 is ENHRY and CDR2 SYGVKD.